A selection of T cell receptor beta chains follows, all from one sample in a study of T cell repertoires in cytomegalovirus infection. Their specific antigens are unknown. MiXCR, applied by TCRdb to the reads, yields one record per CDR3 protein. The sample lists some 940,000 distinct CDR3 sequences; less than 40% were seen once. This specimen consisted of cultured CD8+ T cells from PBMCs, obtained from culture after CMV antigen stimulation. The receptors stem from a human donor in good health (CMV status not recorded). Some clones in this sample may be carry-over from other donors' samples. CDR3s include the opening cysteine and the closing phenylalanine or tryptophan. The order of the fields is clone size, J gene, D gene, V gene, CDR3 protein, CDR3 DNA. D genes are given only for firm matches. The size entry is marked missing in some rows and otherwise reads once, few, many or a size class.

many	TRBJ1-1	.	TRBV19	CASSVNTEAFF	TGTGCCAGCAGCGTGAACACTGAAGCTTTCTTT
many	TRBJ2-5	.	TRBV7-6	CASSLGGGAETQYF	TGTGCTAGCAGCTTAGGTGGGGGCGCCGAGACCCAGTACTTC
few	TRBJ2-2	.	TRBV6-1	CASSEALGVEELFF	TGTGCCAGCAGTGAAGCGCTCGGGGTTGAAGAGCTGTTTTTT
.	TRBJ2-1	.	TRBV5-1	CASSLAQGSGEQFF	TGCGCCAGCAGCTTGGCTCAGGGTAGCGGTGAGCAGTTCTTC
many	TRBJ2-1	TRBD2	TRBV7-9	CASSSGLAGAYNEQFF	TGTGCCAGCAGCTCGGGACTAGCGGGGGCCTACAATGAGCAGTTCTTC
.	TRBJ1-2	.	TRBV20-1	CSARTDGLRVSYGYTF	TGCAGTGCTAGGACGGACGGACTTAGGGTTAGCTATGGCTACACCTTC
.	TRBJ1-1	TRBD1	TRBV7-6	CASAQGRDTEAFF	TGTGCTAGCGCACAGGGGAGGGACACTGAAGCTTTCTTT
.	TRBJ2-1	TRBD1	TRBV29-1	CSVDSAVTGGARNEQFF	TGCAGCGTCGATAGCGCCGTGACAGGGGGCGCCCGCAATGAGCAGTTCTTC
.	TRBJ2-1	.	TRBV27	CASSLSPDEINEQFF	TGTGCCAGCAGTTTATCCCCGGACGAGATCAATGAGCAGTTCTTC
few	TRBJ2-2	.	TRBV5-4	CASSPSWPSGPGELFF	TGTGCCAGCAGCCCAAGTTGGCCGTCAGGCCCCGGGGAGCTGTTTTTT
few	TRBJ2-1	.	TRBV6-5	CASSYQAFGLHNEQFF	TGTGCCAGCAGTTATCAGGCTTTTGGACTACACAATGAGCAGTTCTTC
many	TRBJ2-1	.	TRBV7-6	CASSDNAGTYNEQFF	TGTGCCAGCAGCGACAATGCGGGGACCTACAATGAGCAGTTCTTC
once	TRBJ2-7	TRBD1	TRBV2	CASKRQGFYEQYF	TGTGCCAGCAAAAGACAGGGGTTCTACGAGCAGTACTTC
.	TRBJ1-1	.	TRBV7-9	CASRDEPPENTEAFF	TGTGCCAGCAGAGACGAGCCCCCAGAGAACACTGAAGCTTTCTTT
once	TRBJ1-2	.	TRBV24-1	CATSDLHLGVRGYTF	TGTGCCACCAGTGATTTGCATCTTGGAGTTCGTGGCTACACCTTC
.	TRBJ2-5	TRBD1	TRBV2	CASSGRDRRVF	TGTGCCAGCAGTGGCCGGGACAGGAGAGTCTTC
few	TRBJ2-2	.	TRBV7-6	CASSLRRSGELFF	TGTGCCAGCAGCTTAAGGAGATCAGGGGAGCTGTTTTTT
.	TRBJ2-1	.	TRBV27	CASASDGYNEQFF	TGTGCCAGCGCCTCGGACGGATACAATGAGCAGTTCTTC
.	TRBJ2-1	.	TRBV10-3	CAIGGYLSYNEQFF	TGTGCCATCGGCGGCTATTTATCCTACAATGAGCAGTTCTTC
few	TRBJ1-1	TRBD1	TRBV12-3/TRBV12-4	CASSTGEAEAFF	TGTGCCAGCTCTACAGGGGAAGCCGAAGCTTTCTTT
.	TRBJ2-2	.	TRBV13	CASSLKRQVPGELFF	TGTGCCAGCAGCCTAAAAAGACAGGTTCCCGGGGAGCTGTTTTTT
few	TRBJ2-7	.	TRBV12-3/TRBV12-4	CASSFQAGASYEQYF	TGTGCCAGCAGTTTCCAGGCAGGGGCCTCCTACGAGCAGTACTTC
.	TRBJ2-1	TRBD2	TRBV5-1	CASSLKLAGAYNEQFF	TGCGCCAGCAGCTTAAAACTAGCGGGGGCTTACAATGAGCAGTTCTTC
many	TRBJ1-1	.	TRBV7-6	CASSLGPGNTEAFF	TGTGCCAGCAGCTTAGGGCCGGGAAACACTGAAGCTTTCTTT
.	TRBJ1-1	.	TRBV6-6	CASSYAEEGGNTEAFF	TGTGCCAGCAGTTACGCGGAGGAGGGGGGAAACACTGAAGCTTTCTTT
.	TRBJ1-1	.	TRBV6-1	CASLSDRPEVAFF	TGTGCCAGCTTATCGGACAGACCGGAGGTGGCTTTCTTT
.	TRBJ1-1	TRBD1	TRBV5-4	CASSPRTGGSEAFF	TGTGCCAGCAGCCCAAGGACAGGGGGGTCTGAAGCTTTCTTT
.	TRBJ2-7	.	TRBV2	CASRARVMQYF	TGTGCCAGCAGGGCCAGGGTGATGCAGTACTTC
.	TRBJ1-3	.	TRBV27	CASSPAGGGNTIYF	TGTGCCAGCAGCCCGGCGGGGGGAGGAAACACCATATATTTT
many	TRBJ2-3	.	TRBV7-2	CASSLGGGYSTDTQYF	TGTGCCAGCAGCTTAGGTGGAGGGTACAGCACAGATACGCAGTATTTT
few	TRBJ2-7	.	TRBV7-9	CASSYPSSAEQYF	TGTGCCAGCAGCTACCCGTCCTCGGCGGAGCAGTACTTC
.	TRBJ2-3	TRBD2	TRBV19	CASSSRLAVADTQYF	TGTGCCAGTAGTAGCCGACTAGCTGTGGCAGATACGCAGTATTTT
many	TRBJ1-1	.	TRBV6-5	CASLGGPRNTEAFF	TGTGCCAGTCTAGGGGGGCCTCGGAACACTGAAGCTTTCTTT
many	TRBJ2-6	TRBD1	TRBV7-8	CASSLVGGTGASDSGANVLTF	TGTGCCAGCAGCTTAGTAGGGGGTACAGGGGCTTCCGACTCTGGGGCCAACGTCCTGACTTTC
.	TRBJ2-1	TRBD1	TRBV11-3	CASSLDLWDREIGQFF	TGTGCCAGCAGCTTAGATCTCTGGGACAGGGAGATTGGTCAGTTCTTC
.	TRBJ2-5	TRBD2	TRBV7-2	CASSFLAGTRAMDQYF	TGTGCCAGCAGCTTTCTAGCCGGGACTAGGGCTATGGACCAGTACTTC
.	TRBJ1-2	TRBD1	TRBV28	CASSGAGQATNYGYTF	TGTGCCAGCAGTGGGGCGGGACAGGCTACTAACTATGGCTACACCTTC
.	TRBJ2-5	TRBD2	TRBV4-2	CASSQEVAAGARGETQYF	TGTGCCAGCAGCCAAGAAGTGGCAGCGGGGGCGCGTGGGGAGACCCAGTACTTC
few	TRBJ2-7	TRBD1	TRBV12-5	CASGAQGQAYEQYF	TGTGCTAGTGGTGCCCAGGGACAGGCCTACGAGCAGTACTTC
.	TRBJ2-4	.	TRBV6-2/TRBV6-3	CASSELAGTKNIQYF	TGTGCCAGCAGTGAATTGGCGGGGACGAAAAACATTCAGTACTTC
many	TRBJ2-1	TRBD1	TRBV20-1	CSATGPGTGSYNEQFF	TGCAGTGCTACGGGGCCCGGGACAGGCTCCTACAATGAGCAGTTCTTC
.	TRBJ1-2	.	TRBV12-3/TRBV12-4	CASRKTGKLNYGYTF	TGTGCCAGCAGAAAAACAGGAAAATTAAACTATGGCTACACCTTC
many	TRBJ2-5	.	TRBV7-2	CASSLGLFSQETQYF	TGTGCCAGCAGCTTAGGCCTCTTCTCCCAAGAGACCCAGTACTTC
.	TRBJ2-5	TRBD1	TRBV20-1	CSALGQGKVRGETQYF	TGCAGTGCACTCGGACAGGGCAAGGTTCGAGGGGAGACCCAGTACTTC
few	TRBJ2-5	TRBD2	TRBV27	CASNRLAGGPETQYF	TGTGCCAGCAATCGACTAGCGGGGGGGCCAGAGACCCAGTACTTC
.	TRBJ2-1	TRBD2	TRBV4-1	CASSLSSGGSSYNEQFF	TGCGCCAGCAGCCTTTCGAGCGGCGGGAGCTCCTACAATGAGCAGTTCTTC
few	TRBJ1-2	.	TRBV10-3	CAISESRKASFYGYTF	TGTGCCATCAGTGAGTCCAGGAAGGCCTCTTTCTATGGCTACACCTTC
few	TRBJ1-2	.	TRBV19	CASSSPGPNYGYTF	TGTGCCAGTAGTTCGCCGGGACCTAACTATGGCTACACCTTC
few	TRBJ1-5	.	TRBV9	CASSGLDSNQPQHF	TGTGCCAGCAGCGGGCTGGATAGCAATCAGCCCCAGCATTTT
few	TRBJ2-7	.	TRBV12-3/TRBV12-4	CASSLGTLGEQYF	TGTGCCAGCAGCTTAGGCACCCTCGGCGAGCAGTACTTC
.	TRBJ2-7	.	TRBV12-3/TRBV12-4	CASSSTGYTYEQYF	TGTGCCAGCAGTTCAACGGGGTATACCTACGAGCAGTACTTC
many	TRBJ2-1	.	TRBV7-2	CASSSTARSYNEQFF	TGTGCCAGCAGCTCGACAGCCCGATCCTACAATGAGCAGTTCTTC
.	TRBJ1-6	TRBD1	TRBV7-9	CASSPDRGTNSPLHF	TGTGCCAGCAGTCCGGACAGGGGAACAAATTCACCCCTCCACTTT
.	TRBJ2-1	TRBD2	TRBV7-9	CASSPDFPISGGFYNEQFF	TGTGCCAGCAGCCCCGATTTCCCCATCAGCGGGGGGTTCTACAATGAGCAGTTCTTC
.	TRBJ2-1	.	TRBV7-9	CASSLAGRLGEQFF	TGTGCCAGCAGCTTAGCAGGGCGTCTCGGTGAGCAGTTCTTC